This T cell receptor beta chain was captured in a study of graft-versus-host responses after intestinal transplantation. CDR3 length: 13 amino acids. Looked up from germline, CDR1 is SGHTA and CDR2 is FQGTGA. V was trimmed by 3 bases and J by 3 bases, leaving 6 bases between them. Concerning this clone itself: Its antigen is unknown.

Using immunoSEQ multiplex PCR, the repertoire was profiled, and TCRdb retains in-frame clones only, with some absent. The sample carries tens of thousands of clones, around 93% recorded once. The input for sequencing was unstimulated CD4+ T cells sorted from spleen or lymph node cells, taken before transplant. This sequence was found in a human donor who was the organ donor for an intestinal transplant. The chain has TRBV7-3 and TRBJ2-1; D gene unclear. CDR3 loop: CASSFGRYNEQFF. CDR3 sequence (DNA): TGTGCCAGCAGCTTTGGCCGCTACAATGAGCAGTTCTTC.